Listed here are 29 T cell receptor beta chains from one sample, sequenced in a study of CD8+CD57+ T cells in acquired aplastic anemia. Genomic DNA templated the TCR beta VDJ and CDR3 profiling. One entry per CDR3 protein, called by TCRdb with MiXCR from the reads. In the table there are around 170,000 distinct CDR3 sequences, approximately 49% of which are singletons. Sequencing was performed on sorted CD4+, CD8+, or CD8+CD57+ T cells (not recorded which) from PBMCs. All receptors derive from a human donor in good health.

This clonotype showed up many times. The chain uses TRBV20-1 and TRBJ2-1; 9 nucleotides match TRBD2. The germline CDR1 and CDR2 sequences are DFQATT and SNEGSKA (reference sequence). J lost 4 bases, V lost 1 base, and 5 bases had no gene match. The CDR3 sequence is 15 residues long. CDR3 loop: CSARAGLAPYNEQFF. The CDR3 DNA reads as TGCAGTGCTAGAGCCGGACTAGCGCCTTACAATGAGCAGTTCTTC.

In its sample, this clonotype was seen many times. The rearrangement joins TRBV20-1 to TRBJ2-1; D assignment may be TRBD1 or TRBD2 (5 bases each). This CDR3 has 12 residues. V gave up 3 bases and J gave up 2 bases, with 5 bases separating them. In germline, CDR1 is DFQATT, CDR2 SNEGSKA (reference sequence). The CDR3 reads CSARGAYNEQFF. The DNA of the CDR3 is TGCAGTGCTAGGGGGGCCTACAATGAGCAGTTCTTC.

J is TRBJ2-1 and V is TRBV19; 9 bases are shared with TRBD2. J gave up 7 bases and V 3 bases, and 7 bases lay outside the gene matches. Germline lookup yields CDR1 LNHDA and CDR2 SQIVND (reference sequence). The CDR3 extends over 15 amino acids. The CDR3 DNA reads as TGTGCCAGTAGTATCGGTAGCGGGAGAAGTAATGAGCAGTTCTTC. It translates to CASSIGSGRSNEQFF.

The J gene is TRBJ2-7, the V gene TRBV4-1; D possibly corresponds to TRBD1 (5 bases). The CDR3 sequence is 14 residues long. The V end lost 4 bases, the J end lost 7 bases, and 17 bases lay between the germline ends. The germline CDR1 and CDR2 sequences are MGHRA and YSYEKL. The CDR3 DNA reads as TGCGCCAGCAGCCTCCACACCCTTAAGGGGGAGCAGTACTTC. This translates into CASSLHTLKGEQYF.

The CDR3 reads CATRPTGQGSAGELFF. The CDR3 DNA sequence: TGTGCCACCAGACCAACGGGACAGGGTAGCGCCGGGGAGCTGTTTTTT. This rearrangement joins TRBV24-1 to TRBJ2-2, with 9 nucleotides matching TRBD1. The germline V gene encodes CDR1 KGHDR and CDR2 SFDVKD. After removal of 7 bases from V and 6 bases from J, the junction contained 11 bases not matched to a gene. The CDR3 loop spans 16 amino acids.

In this sample, this clonotype turned up many times. This chain uses TRBV7-2 with TRBJ2-2, with D hard to call. The CDR3 loop spans 15 amino acids. V lost 5 bases and J 2 bases, leaving 12 bases between the germline ends. Germline V gives CDR1 SGHTA, CDR2 FQGNSA. CDR3 coding DNA: TGTGCCAGCAGCCCTTCGGATACTAACACCGGGGAGCTGTTTTTT. This encodes CASSPSDTNTGELFF.

The chain carries TRBV2 and TRBJ2-7, with 7 bases fitting TRBD2. Germline CDR1 and CDR2: SNHLY and FYNNEI. V lost 3 bases, J lost 6 bases, and 8 bases stayed unmatched. The CDR3 consists of 14 residues. The CDR3 loop reads CASSDTGLVGEQYF. CDR3 DNA: TGTGCCAGCAGTGATACCGGACTAGTGGGCGAGCAGTACTTC.

The J gene is TRBJ1-1, the V gene TRBV10-3; 7 bases match TRBD1. This CDR3 contains 14 residues. The germline V gene has CDR1 ENHRY and CDR2 SYGVKD. The ends lost 2 bases at V and 1 base at J; junction bases unmatched: 1. For the CDR3, the DNA is TGTGCCATCAGTGAGGGACAGGAGAACACTGAAGCTTTCTTT. Amino acid sequence: CAISEGQENTEAFF.

Many counts were recorded for this clonotype. This rearrangement joins TRBV10-3 to TRBJ2-1; TRBD2 aligns across 15 bases. The CDR3 spans 15 residues. The V and J ends lost 7 bases and 7 bases, in that order; junction bases with no gene match: 5. Germline V gene data show CDR1 as ENHRY and CDR2 as SYGVKD. Here the CDR3 reads CAINPGLAGGNEQFF. Here the CDR3 DNA reads TGTGCCATCAACCCGGGACTAGCGGGAGGAAATGAGCAGTTCTTC.

A single count supports this clonotype. This chain uses TRBV12-3 or TRBV12-4 with TRBJ2-3, with 10 bases lining up with TRBD2. This CDR3 spans 19 amino acids. V shed 5 bases and J 1 base; nucleotides not matched to a gene: 15. The CDR3: CASSLMGGASGSGTDTQYF. CDR3 nucleotides: TGTGCCAGCAGTCTGATGGGGGGGGCTAGCGGGAGTGGCACAGATACGCAGTATTTT.

J is TRBJ1-1 and V is TRBV19, with D unclear. The germline V and J ends were trimmed by 2 bases and 1 base, with 2 bases remaining between them. The CDR3 extends over 12 amino acids. In germline, CDR1 is LNHDA, CDR2 SQIVND (reference sequence). The CDR3 nucleotides are TGTGCCAGTAGTATAAGGAACACTGAAGCTTTCTTT. Translated, it gives CASSIRNTEAFF.

The chain has TRBV19 and TRBJ2-3; 10 bases match TRBD1. Germline V gene lookup returns CDR1 LNHDA and CDR2 SQIVND (reference sequence). V gave up 5 bases and J gave up 3 bases; unmatched junction bases: 8. The CDR3 spans 16 residues. The CDR3 DNA follows: TGTGCCAGTAGTGCCCAACCGGGACAGGGGACAGATACGCAGTATTTT. It encodes CASSAQPGQGTDTQYF.

The chain combines TRBV10-2 with TRBJ1-1, with D tentatively TRBD1 (6 bases). CDR3 length: 13 amino acids. Between the trimmed V and J ends, which lost 6 bases and 8 bases, there was a span of 16 bases. Germline V lookup: CDR1 WSHSY, CDR2 SAAADI. The CDR3 sequence is CASRDTGFREAFF. The CDR3 DNA reads as TGCGCCAGCAGGGACACAGGGTTTAGGGAAGCTTTCTTT.

The rearrangement links TRBV20-1 to TRBJ2-7, with 7 positions matching TRBD1. After removal of 3 bases from V and 4 bases from J, the junction contained 12 bases not matched to a gene. This CDR3 region has 15 residues. Germline values: CDR1 DFQATT, CDR2 SNEGSKA (reference sequence). DNA of the CDR3: TGCAGTGCTAGTGTAACAGGGGAAGCTAATTACGAGCAGTACTTC. Its translation is CSASVTGEANYEQYF.

The chain recombines TRBV2 with TRBJ2-1; 7 bases fit TRBD1. The CDR3 is made up of 13 amino acids. V dropped 2 bases and J dropped 12; count of bases not matched to a gene: 7. Per the germline V gene, CDR1 is SNHLY and CDR2 is FYNNEI. The CDR3 nucleotides are TGTGCCAGCAGTGAATTGGGGACAGTCGCGCAGTTCTTC. It codes for CASSELGTVAQFF.

V and J are TRBV18 and TRBJ2-7, with 12 bases lining up with TRBD2. CDR3 length: 16 amino acids. The junction had 2 bases not matched to a gene; V was cut back by 0 bases and J by 2 bases. The V gene's germline CDR1 is KGHSH and CDR2 LQKENI. The CDR3 here is CASSPPGLAGTYEQYF. The CDR3 nucleotides are TGTGCCAGCTCACCACCGGGACTAGCGGGTACCTACGAGCAGTACTTC.

A note on this clonotype: A much more abundant neighbour one base away suggests this may be a read error. The gene calls are TRBV6-5 and TRBJ1-3; no definite D call. The CDR3 loop spans 16 amino acids. Germline CDR1 reads MNHEY; CDR2 reads SVGAGI. The CDR3 DNA is TGTGCCATCAGTTACGGCGGCAGCTACTCTGGAAACACCATATATTTT. It encodes CAISYGGSYSGNTIYF.

This clonotype was seen a single time. This chain uses TRBV2 with TRBJ1-3; D gene unclear. Trimming stripped 7 bases from V and 4 bases from J, with 11 bases between. The CDR3 extends over 13 amino acids. The germline V gene encodes CDR1 SNHLY and CDR2 FYNNEI. The CDR3 region has the DNA TGTGCCAGCATAGATAATCTCGGAAACACCATATATTTT. This encodes CASIDNLGNTIYF. The full variable domain, with the rest looked up from reference TRBV2 and TRBJ1-3, is EPEVTQTPSHQVTQMGQEVILRCVPISNHLYFYWYRQILGQKVEFLVSFYNNEISEKSEIFDDQFSVERPDGSNFTLKIRSTKLEDSAMYFCASIDNLGNTIYFGEGSWLTVV.

In this sample, this clonotype turned up many times. The rearrangement uses TRBV19 and TRBJ1-5; TRBD1 might be the D (5 bases). Germline loops: CDR1 LNHDA, CDR2 SQIVND (reference sequence). The CDR3 is 19 residues long. Trimming cost V 6 bases and J 0 bases, with 24 bases left between them. This chain's CDR3 is CASRPRGSGGDYSNQPQHF. CDR3 DNA sequence: TGTGCCAGTAGACCTCGGGGCTCGGGAGGCGACTATAGCAATCAGCCCCAGCATTTT.

With respect to this clonotype: The junction departs from germline at one end; a sequencing error may be responsible. The chain recombines TRBV2 with TRBJ2-2; no clear D gene. CDR3 size: 12 residues. Looked up from germline, CDR1 is SNHLY and CDR2 is FYNNEI. The CDR3 loop is CARGRSAGELFF. Here the CDR3 DNA reads TGTGCCAGAGGGCGGAGCGCCGGAGAGCTGTTTTTT.

The V call is TRBV15, the J call TRBJ2-3; a weak D match, TRBD2 (5 bases). Germline assignment: CDR1 LNHNV and CDR2 YYDKDF (reference sequence). This CDR3 contains 15 residues. V was clipped by 4 bases and J by 2 bases, with 13 bases between them. The CDR3 DNA sequence: TGTGCCACCAGCAACCAGGACTTGAACACAGATACGCAGTATTTT. Protein: CATSNQDLNTDTQYF.

On this clonotype itself: It may be a read error: a sequence one base away is much more abundant. The chain employs TRBV10-3 and TRBJ2-2; no clear D. V was cut by 5 bases and J by 1 base, with 2 bases left in between. Germline lookup yields CDR1 ENHRY and CDR2 SYGVKD. The CDR3 has 12 amino acids. The CDR3: CAISKNTGELFF. The CDR3 bases are TGTGCCATCAGTAAGAACACCGGGGAGCTGTTTTTT.

This clonotype has at least ten counts. The rearrangement joins TRBV5-5 to TRBJ2-7; 7 nucleotides line up with TRBD1. V lost 1 base, J lost 2 bases, and 6 bases stayed unmatched. Per germline, CDR1 SGHKS and CDR2 YYEKEE (reference sequence). The CDR3 extends over 15 amino acids. In DNA form, the CDR3 reads TGTGCCAGCAGCTTGACAGGGGAACCTCCCTACGAGCAGTACTTC. It codes for CASSLTGEPPYEQYF.

At least ten counts were recorded for this clonotype. One end of the junction is discordant with germline, which a read error may explain. This sequence joins TRBV2 and TRBJ1-2; D unclear. This CDR3 region has 18 residues. Germline V lookup: CDR1 SNHLY, CDR2 FYNNEI. The CDR3 DNA follows: TGTGCCAGCAGTGAAATTAGGTCCAGGTTGCCTACTAACTATAGCTACACCTTC. This codes for CASSEIRSRLPTNYSYTF.

This clonotype has at least ten counts. The chain links TRBV20-1 to TRBJ2-3, with D uncertain. Per the germline V gene, CDR1 is DFQATT and CDR2 is SNEGSKA (reference sequence). V gave up 0 bases and J gave up 0 bases, with 13 bases separating them. CDR3 size: 16 residues. The CDR3, as DNA: TGCAGTGCTAGAGATAATAAGGGCCTGAGCACAGATACGCAGTATTTT. It specifies CSARDNKGLSTDTQYF.

This clonotype was seen ten or more times. The chain combines TRBV6-5 with TRBJ1-1; D is ambiguous. Trimming removed 8 bases at V and 5 bases at J, with 12 bases between. The CDR3 sequence is 12 residues long. Germline CDR1 reads MNHEY; CDR2 reads SVGAGI. CDR3 nucleotides: TGTGCCAGCGCTAAATCGGGTACTGAAGCTTTCTTT. This sequence encodes CASAKSGTEAFF.

This chain links TRBV7-9 with TRBJ1-1; D is unclear. CDR3 length: 13 amino acids. V was trimmed by 8 bases and J by 4 bases, leaving 14 bases between them. Germline V lookup: CDR1 SEHNR, CDR2 FQNEAQ (reference sequence). The CDR3 reads CASVWNWSTEAFF. As DNA, the CDR3 is TGTGCCAGCGTCTGGAACTGGAGCACTGAAGCTTTCTTT.

V is TRBV25-1 and J is TRBJ1-4, with D possibly matching TRBD1 (6 bases). The ends were cut back, 4 bases at V and 8 bases at J, with 17 bases in the middle. CDR1 and CDR2 (germline): MGHDK, SYGVNS. CDR3 size: 15 residues. This CDR3 reads CASSGLQGKDEKLFF. The CDR3 DNA sequence: TGTGCCAGCAGTGGTTTACAGGGTAAGGACGAAAAACTGTTTTTT.

This clonotype was found many times. The chain joins TRBV6-1 to TRBJ1-1; 8 positions agree with TRBD1. The CDR3 length is 15 residues. V lost 0 bases to trimming and J lost 7 bases; unmatched junction nucleotides: 7. Germline CDR1 is MNHNS and CDR2 is SASEGT. This chain's CDR3 is CASSEAIRGQGEAFF. The CDR3 DNA reads as TGTGCCAGCAGTGAAGCTATCAGGGGGCAGGGTGAAGCTTTCTTT.